This entry describes one T cell receptor (beta chain). Measured with immunoSEQ multiplex PCR; TCRdb has only the in-frame clones, and not every one. The repertoire holds fewer than 15,000 clones, with roughly 91% as singletons. This entry belongs to a study of blood T cell repertoires in COVID-19. Per the germline V gene, CDR1 is MNHNY and CDR2 is SVGAGI (reference sequence). The CDR3 has 16 residues. V trimming: 6 bases; J trimming: 7 bases; junction bases outside the gene matches: 8. The rearrangement uses TRBV6-6 and TRBJ2-1, with 14 positions matching TRBD2. Input material: peripheral blood. This clonotype originated in a woman in her 70s with active COVID-19. CDR3 sequence (DNA): TGTGCCAGCAGCCAGGGACTAGCGGGAGTCGGGAATGAGCAGTTCTTC. Residues: CASSQGLAGVGNEQFF.